Presented here are 8 T cell receptor beta chains from one specimen sequenced in a study of T cells in Graves' hyperthyroidism and ophthalmopathy. TCR beta CDR3 regions were amplified from RNA transcripts. First-round RT-PCR targeting the TCR CDR3 was performed with the HTBI primer set. TCRdb itself ran the multiplex PCR reads through MiXCR, one entry per CDR3 protein. The data contain 660,000 or so distinct CDR3 sequences, about 45% of them singletons. The sample consisted of peripheral blood or thyroid tissue (not recorded which). These receptors were obtained from an adult man with Graves' disease, either hyperthyroidism or ophthalmopathy (not recorded which).

As DNA, the CDR3 is TGCAGACAGCACCAGGGGGGGGACTATGGCTACACCTTC. It yields the protein CRQHQGGDYGYTF. The chain links TRBV29-1 to TRBJ1-2, with 7 bases that match TRBD1. The CDR3 contains 13 residues. The germline gives CDR1 SQVTM, CDR2 ANQGSEA.

Ten or more counts support this clonotype. The chain joins TRBV7-9 to TRBJ1-1; weak D call: TRBD1 (5 bases). CDR3 length equals 13 residues. Between the trimmed V and J ends, which lost 8 bases and 3 bases, there was a span of 13 bases. CDR1 and CDR2 (germline): SEHNR, FQNEAQ (reference sequence). The CDR3: CASSGAPYTEAFF. The CDR3 DNA follows: TGTGCCAGCTCTGGGGCGCCATACACTGAAGCTTTCTTT.

This chain joins TRBV5-6 and TRBJ1-4; TRBD1 matches 9 bases. CDR1 and CDR2 from the germline V gene are SGHDT and YYEEEE. Trimming removed 4 bases from V and 9 bases from J; junction bases left unmatched: 10. The CDR3 covers 15 residues. The CDR3 sequence: CASSVTGTGRKKLFF. In nucleotides, the CDR3 is TGTGCCAGCAGCGTCACCGGGACAGGGAGGAAAAAACTGTTTTTT.

The genes are TRBV25-1 and TRBJ1-2, with unresolved D. The CDR3 runs to 15 residues. Trimming took 10 bases from V and 3 from J, leaving 21 bases between them. Germline lookup yields CDR1 MGHDK and CDR2 SYGVNS. The DNA for the CDR3 is TGTGCCACCAGCAGTGGGTCTCTTTCCGACTATGGCTACACCTTC. Its protein is CATSSGSLSDYGYTF.

The J gene is TRBJ1-2, the V gene TRBV20-1; the D gene is possibly TRBD1 (6 bases). CDR1 and CDR2 (germline): DFQATT, SNEGSKA (reference sequence). The CDR3 length is 13 residues. V was trimmed by 1 base and J by 4 bases, leaving 10 bases between them. CDR3 sequence: CSARVAGAYGYTF. In DNA, the CDR3 is TGCAGTGCTAGAGTGGCAGGGGCCTATGGCTACACCTTC.

This clonotype was picked up many times. V and J are TRBV7-2 and TRBJ2-7; possibly TRBD2 for D (5 bases). CDR3 length: 14 amino acids. Trimming pared 1 base from V and 3 bases from J, leaving 10 bases between. Germline-derived CDR1 and CDR2 are SGHTA and FQGNSA. The CDR3 region is CASSLVVGDYEQYF. The DNA of the CDR3 is TGTGCCAGCAGCTTAGTGGTGGGAGACTACGAGCAGTACTTC.

The chain employs TRBV2 and TRBJ1-1; D uncertain. The CDR3 sequence is 15 residues long. CDR1 is SNHLY and CDR2 is FYNNEI in the germline V gene. The V gene lost 1 base and the J gene lost 2 bases, with 11 bases spanning the gap. The CDR3 region has the DNA TGTGCCAGCAGTGAAGTGCCGATCTCAAACACTGAAGCTTTCTTT. It specifies CASSEVPISNTEAFF.

The chain uses TRBV9 and TRBJ2-2, with unresolved D. V gave up 3 bases and J gave up 7 bases, with 7 bases separating them. CDR1 and CDR2 from the germline V gene are SGDLS and YYNGEE. CDR3 size: 12 residues. CDR3 amino acids: CASSASHGELFF. The CDR3 bases are TGTGCCAGCAGCGCATCCCACGGGGAGCTGTTTTTT.